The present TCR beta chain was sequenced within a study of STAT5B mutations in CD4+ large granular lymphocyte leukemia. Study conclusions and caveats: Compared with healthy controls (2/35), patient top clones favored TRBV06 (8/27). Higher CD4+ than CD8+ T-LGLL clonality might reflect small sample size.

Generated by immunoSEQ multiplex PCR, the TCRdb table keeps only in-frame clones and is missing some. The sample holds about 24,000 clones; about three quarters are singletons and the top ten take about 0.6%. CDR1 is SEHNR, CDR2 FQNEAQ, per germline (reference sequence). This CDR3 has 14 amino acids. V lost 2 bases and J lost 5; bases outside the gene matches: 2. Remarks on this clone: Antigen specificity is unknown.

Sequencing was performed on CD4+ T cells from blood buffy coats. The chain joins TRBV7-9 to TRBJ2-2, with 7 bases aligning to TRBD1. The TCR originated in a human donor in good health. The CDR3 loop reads CASSLQGETGELFF. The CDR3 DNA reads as TGTGCCAGCAGCTTACAGGGGGAGACCGGGGAGCTGTTTTTT. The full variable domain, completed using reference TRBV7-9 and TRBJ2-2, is DTGVSQNPRHKITKRGQNVTFRCDPISEHNRLYWYRQTLGQGPEFLTYFQNEAQLEKSRLLSDRFSAERPKGSFSTLEIQRTEQGDSAMYLCASSLQGETGELFFGEGSRLTVL.